This record concerns one T cell receptor beta chain sequence. The sample comes from a study of technical replicates of blood from a few donors. The protocol was immunoSEQ multiplex PCR, while the TCRdb copy is restricted to in-frame clones and leaves out a portion. The sample includes some 80,000 clones, about 92% of them seen just once. This receptor was taken from a human donor in good health. Material for sequencing was T cells isolated from PBMCs.

The CDR3 is CASRRDGKEKLFF. The CDR3 nucleotides read TGTGCCAGCCGGAGGGATGGCAAAGAAAAACTGTTTTTT. V gene TRBV6-6 combines with J gene TRBJ1-4; D not resolved. CDR1 and CDR2 from the germline V gene are MNHNY and SVGAGI (reference sequence). This CDR3 spans 13 amino acids. V was clipped by 8 bases and J by 8 bases, with 15 bases between them.